The next 23 T cell receptor beta chains were all read from a single sample in a study of patients and donors after allogeneic stem cell transplantation. From the RT-PCR reads, TCRdb called clonotypes with MiXCR, one entry per CDR3 protein. The sample includes some 230,000 distinct CDR3 sequences, around an eighth of them seen just once. The specimen was blood, either unsorted or a sorted T cell fraction (not recorded which). The source of these receptors is a human donor who was either an allogeneic HSCT recipient or a stem cell or donor lymphocyte infusion donor (not recorded which). It is not recorded whose cells these are; they may come from a transplant donor.

The V gene is TRBV4-1, the J gene TRBJ2-7; weak D call: TRBD2 (7 bases). The germline V gene encodes CDR1 MGHRA and CDR2 YSYEKL. The CDR3 contains 16 residues. Trimming removed 4 bases at V and 2 bases at J, with 18 bases between. The CDR3 DNA is TGCGCCAGCAGCCGGGGGGGGCAGGGATGGACCTACGAGCAGTACTTC. Its protein is CASSRGGQGWTYEQYF.

This clonotype was observed a few times. The chain couples TRBV11-3 to TRBJ2-3; TRBD2 aligns across 8 bases. After removal of 5 bases from V and 4 bases from J, the junction contained 8 bases not matched to a gene. Germline assignment: CDR1 SGHNT and CDR2 YENEEA. The CDR3 consists of 15 residues. CDR3 region: CASSRDGREADTQYF. As DNA, the CDR3 is TGTGCCAGCAGCCGGGACGGGAGGGAGGCAGATACGCAGTATTTT.

The gene calls are TRBV25-1 and TRBJ1-2; D is unresolved. V was trimmed by 4 bases and J by 4 bases, leaving 13 bases between them. The germline CDR1 and CDR2 sequences are MGHDK and SYGVNS. The CDR3 extends over 14 amino acids. Here the CDR3 reads CASSGADPPYGYTF. DNA for the CDR3: TGTGCCAGCAGTGGGGCAGATCCCCCCTATGGCTACACCTTC.

The rearrangement links TRBV3-1 to TRBJ2-5; possible D gene TRBD2, 6 bases. CDR1 and CDR2 (germline): LGHDT, YNNKEL (reference sequence). Between the trimmed V and J ends, which lost 0 bases and 7 bases, there was a span of 15 bases. The CDR3 contains 15 residues. The CDR3 sequence is CASSQDNAGSATQYF. CDR3 bases: TGTGCCAGCAGCCAAGATAACGCGGGGTCGGCGACCCAGTACTTC.

There are a few counts of this clonotype. The rearrangement joins TRBV12-3 or TRBV12-4 to TRBJ1-6; TRBD1 matches at 7 bases. Trimming took 2 bases from V and 6 from J; bases not matched to a gene: 16. This CDR3 is 19 amino acids long. The CDR3 DNA is TGTGCCAGCAGTTTACTGCTGAATGTCTGGAGACAGGGTAATTCACCCCTCCACTTT. Its translation: CASSLLLNVWRQGNSPLHF.

This clonotype was seen at least ten times. The chain couples TRBV12-3 or TRBV12-4 to TRBJ2-3; 7 bases agree with TRBD2. The CDR3 has 16 amino acids. V gave up 5 bases and J gave up 3 bases; unmatched junction bases: 11. The CDR3 here is CASSHGSGARTDTQYF. For the CDR3, the DNA is TGTGCCAGCAGTCATGGCAGCGGGGCACGGACAGATACGCAGTATTTT.

This clonotype was seen at least ten times. V is TRBV11-2 and J is TRBJ2-1; the D gene is possibly TRBD2 (6 bases). Between the trimmed V and J ends, which lost 2 bases and 6 bases, there was a span of 17 bases. The CDR3 has 16 amino acids. Germline CDR1 reads SGHAT; CDR2 reads FQNNGV. CDR3 coding DNA: TGTGCCAGCAGCTTAATCGGGGGAAGAATGGGCAATGAGCAGTTCTTC. It encodes CASSLIGGRMGNEQFF.

The V call is TRBV11-2, the J call TRBJ1-2; no firm D call. Germline-derived CDR1 and CDR2 are SGHAT and FQNNGV. Between the trimmed V and J ends, which lost 4 bases and 5 bases, there was a span of 11 bases. This CDR3 has 13 residues. CDR3 sequence reads: CASSSLRRYGYTF. The CDR3 nucleotides are TGTGCCAGCAGCTCCTTGCGGAGGTATGGCTACACCTTC.

This clonotype was seen at least ten times. The V call is TRBV12-3 or TRBV12-4, the J call TRBJ2-5, with no clear D. V lost 1 base and J 0 bases, leaving 9 bases between the germline ends. The CDR3 runs to 15 residues. CDR3 protein: CASSLDLRDQETQYF. The CDR3 coding sequence is TGTGCCAGCAGTTTAGATCTCCGGGACCAAGAGACCCAGTACTTC.

This clonotype was found a few times. V and J are TRBV27 and TRBJ2-1, with 8 positions matching TRBD2. The trim removed 6 bases at V and 4 bases at J, leaving 8 bases unmatched. Germline V CDR1 and CDR2: MNHEY, SMNVEV (reference sequence). The CDR3 loop spans 15 amino acids. Here the CDR3 DNA reads TGTGCCAGCAGAAAGGGACTAGTTGGGTACAATGAGCAGTTCTTC. Translating gives CASRKGLVGYNEQFF.

This clonotype was detected once. The rearrangement links TRBV12-5 to TRBJ2-1; D call uncertain. Between the trimmed V and J ends, which lost 6 bases and 11 bases, there was a span of 11 bases. Germline V gene data show CDR1 as LGHNT and CDR2 as FRNRAP. The CDR3 spans 11 residues. The CDR3: CASGQTGKQFF. CDR3 nucleotide sequence: TGTGCTAGTGGCCAGACTGGAAAGCAGTTCTTC.

This clonotype was observed a few times. The gene calls are TRBV5-1 and TRBJ2-5, with D hard to call. V lost 0 bases and J 13 bases, leaving 16 bases between the germline ends. The CDR3 sequence is 13 residues long. CDR1 SGHRS and CDR2 YFSETQ come from the germline V gene. In nucleotides, the CDR3 is TGCGCCAGCAGCTTGGCTGCTAGTCGATACTGGTACTTC. Translation: CASSLAASRYWYF.

The genes are TRBV7-2 and TRBJ1-4, with D maybe TRBD1 (6 bases). This CDR3 spans 17 amino acids. The V end was cut by 2 bases, the J end by 2 bases, with 15 bases between. CDR1 and CDR2 (germline): SGHTA, FQGNSA. The CDR3 bases are TGTGCCAGCAGCTTATTCGGGGGCCCTACGACTAATGAAAAACTGTTTTTT. The encoded protein is CASSLFGGPTTNEKLFF.

This clonotype came up a few times. The rearrangement uses TRBV11-2 and TRBJ2-3; TRBD1 might be the D (5 bases). The germline V and J ends were trimmed by 2 bases and 5 bases, with 14 bases remaining between them. This CDR3 contains 15 residues. Per germline, CDR1 SGHAT and CDR2 FQNNGV. The CDR3 coding sequence is TGTGCCAGCAGCTTAATCAGGGTTGGCTTAGATACGCAGTATTTT. It encodes CASSLIRVGLDTQYF.

The chain is built from TRBV4-3 and TRBJ2-5; 9 bases are a match to TRBD2. Per the germline V gene, CDR1 is LGHNA and CDR2 is YSLEER. There are 18 residues in the CDR3. V gave up 2 bases and J gave up 5 bases; unmatched junction bases: 15. The chain's CDR3 is CASSQNLGASGAGETQYF. DNA for the CDR3: TGCGCCAGCAGCCAAAATCTCGGGGCTAGCGGGGCGGGGGAGACCCAGTACTTC.

This clonotype was observed at least ten times. CDR3 region: CASSRWGNYGYTF. DNA of the CDR3: TGCGCCAGCAGCCGGTGGGGGAACTATGGCTACACCTTC. The chain recombines TRBV5-1 with TRBJ1-2; perhaps TRBD1 as D (5 bases). Trimming stripped 4 bases from V and 2 bases from J, with 9 bases between. Per the germline V gene, CDR1 is SGHRS and CDR2 is YFSETQ. The CDR3 runs to 13 residues.

This clonotype was picked up a small number of times. The chain couples TRBV3-1 to TRBJ2-6; 9 bases fit TRBD2. CDR1 is LGHDT, CDR2 YNNKEL, per germline (reference sequence). The CDR3 covers 22 residues. J lost 1 base, V lost 2 bases, and 18 bases had no gene match. The CDR3 here is CASSQYASGVSYPHSGANVLTF. The CDR3 nucleotides are TGTGCCAGCAGCCAATACGCTAGCGGGGTGAGCTACCCACATTCTGGGGCCAACGTCCTGACTTTC.

This clonotype has a handful of counts. J is TRBJ1-1 and V is TRBV6-2 or TRBV6-3; TRBD1 matches at 7 bases. The CDR3 has 17 residues. V gave up 6 bases and J gave up 0 bases; unmatched junction bases: 13. The germline gives CDR1 MNHEY, CDR2 SVGEGT. The CDR3 is CASSPRQGQTMNTEAFF. The DNA for the CDR3 is TGTGCCAGCAGCCCCCGACAGGGACAAACCATGAACACTGAAGCTTTCTTT.

This clonotype was counted only a few times. The chain uses TRBV19 and TRBJ2-7; possible D gene TRBD1, 5 bases. Between the trimmed V and J ends, which lost 7 bases and 2 bases, there was a span of 9 bases. Per germline, CDR1 LNHDA and CDR2 SQIVND (reference sequence). This CDR3 contains 12 residues. CDR3 in amino acids: CASTGQTYEQYF. DNA of the CDR3: TGTGCCAGTACCGGACAAACCTACGAGCAGTACTTC.

In this sample, this clonotype turned up many times. This rearrangement joins TRBV9 to TRBJ2-3, with D perhaps being TRBD1 or TRBD2 (6 bases each). This CDR3 has 14 residues. V gave up 0 bases and J gave up 4 bases, with 9 bases separating them. Germline lookup yields CDR1 SGDLS and CDR2 YYNGEE. The CDR3 DNA is TGTGCCAGCAGCGTAGCGGGGGCCCCAGATACGCAGTATTTT. It specifies CASSVAGAPDTQYF.

The chain has TRBV11-2 and TRBJ2-4; tentatively, D is TRBD2 (5 bases). CDR1 is SGHAT, CDR2 FQNNGV, per germline. The CDR3 runs to 13 residues. V lost 4 bases to trimming and J lost 12 bases, with 16 bases between them. The CDR3 loop is CASSSSGSLPQYF. DNA for the CDR3: TGTGCCAGCAGCTCTTCGGGATCGCTCCCTCAGTACTTC.

This clonotype was seen repeatedly, ten times or more. The chain employs TRBV4-2 and TRBJ2-2; 8 nucleotides line up with TRBD1. The CDR3 is 17 residues long. CDR1 LGHNA and CDR2 YNFKEQ come from the germline V gene. Trimming took 4 bases from V and 3 from J; bases not matched to a gene: 10. The CDR3 sequence is CASSLVDRALHTGELFF. The DNA for the CDR3 is TGTGCCAGCAGCCTCGTGGACAGGGCCCTTCACACCGGGGAGCTGTTTTTT.

This clonotype showed up just a few times. This rearrangement joins TRBV6-1 to TRBJ2-7; TRBD1 or TRBD2 may be the D gene (6 bases each). The germline V gene has CDR1 MNHNS and CDR2 SASEGT. This CDR3 is 13 amino acids long. Trimming pared 6 bases from V and 3 bases from J, leaving 12 bases between. CDR3 DNA sequence: TGTGCCAGCAGACGGGGGCCTAACTACGAGCAGTACTTC. Protein sequence: CASRRGPNYEQYF.